This T cell receptor beta chain was retrieved from a study of T cells after yellow fever vaccination. About the research overall: When fractions had low cell numbers, they were prepared with SMART-Seq v4 Ultra Low Input.

A process of 5'RACE template switching, which added a universal primer site and UMIs, was used to make TCR cDNA. TCRdb redid the calling of the 5' RACE reads with MiXCR, one entry per CDR3 protein. The sample consists of hundreds of thousands of distinct CDR3 sequences, 9% to 15% of them appearing once. This clonotype appeared a few times. Its target is unknown. The germline V gene encodes CDR1 SGHTA and CDR2 FQGTGA. The CDR3 loop spans 15 amino acids. Trimming removed 3 bases from V and 4 bases from J; junction bases left unmatched: 4. Findings and caveats of the study: Only a minor proportion of clonotypes was detected across both CD4 and CD8 compartments. Clones that expanded after primary vaccination mostly reappeared after the booster (96% CD4, around 87% CD8).

The sequence derives from a man aged 30 to 39 who received the YFV17D yellow fever vaccine. Material: PBMCs, obtained on the day of the yellow fever booster vaccination. This rearrangement joins TRBV7-3 to TRBJ1-1; 11 bases line up with TRBD1. The DNA of the CDR3 is TGTGCCAGCAGCTTCACCGGGACAGGGGGCACTGAAGCTTTCTTT. Amino acid sequence: CASSFTGTGGTEAFF.